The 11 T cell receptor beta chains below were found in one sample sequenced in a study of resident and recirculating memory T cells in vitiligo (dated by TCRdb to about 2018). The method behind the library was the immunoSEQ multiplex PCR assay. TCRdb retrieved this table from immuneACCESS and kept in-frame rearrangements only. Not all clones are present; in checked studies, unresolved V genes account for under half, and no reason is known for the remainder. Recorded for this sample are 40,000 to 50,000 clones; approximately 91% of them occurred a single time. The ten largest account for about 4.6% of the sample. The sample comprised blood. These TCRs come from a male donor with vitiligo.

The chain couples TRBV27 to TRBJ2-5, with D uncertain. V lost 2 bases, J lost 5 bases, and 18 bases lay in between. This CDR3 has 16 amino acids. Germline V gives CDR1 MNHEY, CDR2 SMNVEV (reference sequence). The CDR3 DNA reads TGTGCCAGCAGTTTAATCTCAGGTTTGGGTTGGGAGACCCAGTACTTC. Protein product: CASSLISGLGWETQYF.

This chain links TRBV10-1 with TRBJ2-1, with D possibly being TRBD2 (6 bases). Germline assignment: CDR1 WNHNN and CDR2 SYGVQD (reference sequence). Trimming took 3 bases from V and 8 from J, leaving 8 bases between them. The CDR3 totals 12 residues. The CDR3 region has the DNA TGCGCCAGCAGTGATTGGGAGGATGAGCAGTTCTTC. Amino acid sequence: CASSDWEDEQFF.

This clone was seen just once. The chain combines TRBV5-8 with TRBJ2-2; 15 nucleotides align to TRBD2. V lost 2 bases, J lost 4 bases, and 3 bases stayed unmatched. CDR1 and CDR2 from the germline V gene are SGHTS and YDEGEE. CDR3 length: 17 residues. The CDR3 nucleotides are TGTGCCAGCAGCTTCGGACTAGCGGGGGGGCCCACCGGGGAGCTGTTTTTT. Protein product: CASSFGLAGGPTGELFF.

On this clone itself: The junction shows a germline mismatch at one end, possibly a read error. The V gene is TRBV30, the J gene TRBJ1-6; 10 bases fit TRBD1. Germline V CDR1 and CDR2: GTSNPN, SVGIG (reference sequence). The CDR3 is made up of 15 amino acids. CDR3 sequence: CAWSIGDRGVSPPHF. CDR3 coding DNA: TGTGCCTGGAGTATCGGGGACAGGGGAGTATCACCCCCCCACTTT.

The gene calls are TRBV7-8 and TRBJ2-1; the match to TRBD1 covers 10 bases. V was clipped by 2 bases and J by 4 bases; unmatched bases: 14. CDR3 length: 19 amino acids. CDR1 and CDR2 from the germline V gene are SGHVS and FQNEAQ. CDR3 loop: CASSLSVIWGQGLYNEQFF. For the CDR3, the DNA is TGTGCCAGCAGCTTAAGTGTTATCTGGGGACAGGGGTTATACAATGAGCAGTTCTTC.

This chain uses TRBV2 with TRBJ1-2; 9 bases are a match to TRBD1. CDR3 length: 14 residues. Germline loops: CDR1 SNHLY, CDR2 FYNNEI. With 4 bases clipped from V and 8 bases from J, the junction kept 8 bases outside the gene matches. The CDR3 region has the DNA TGTGCCAGCAGTGGGGGACAGGGAATTTACGGCTACACCTTC. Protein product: CASSGGQGIYGYTF.

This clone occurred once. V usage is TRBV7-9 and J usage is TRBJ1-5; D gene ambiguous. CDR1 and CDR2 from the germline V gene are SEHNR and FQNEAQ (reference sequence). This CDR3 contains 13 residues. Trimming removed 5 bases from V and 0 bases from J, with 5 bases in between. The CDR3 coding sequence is TGTGCCAGCAGCAGAGATAGCAATCAGCCCCAGCATTTT. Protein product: CASSRDSNQPQHF.

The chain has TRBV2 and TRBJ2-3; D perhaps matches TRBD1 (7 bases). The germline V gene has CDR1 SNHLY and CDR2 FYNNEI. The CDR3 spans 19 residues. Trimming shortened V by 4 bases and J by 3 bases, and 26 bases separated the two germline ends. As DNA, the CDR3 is TGTGCCAGCAGTGGAAGGGGGCAGGGTCGGAGGGGGTGGACAGATACGCAGTATTTT. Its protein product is CASSGRGQGRRGWTDTQYF.

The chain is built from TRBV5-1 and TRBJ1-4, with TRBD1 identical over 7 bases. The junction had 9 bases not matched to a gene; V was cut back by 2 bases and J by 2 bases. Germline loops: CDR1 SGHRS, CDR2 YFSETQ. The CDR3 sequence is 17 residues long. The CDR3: CASSLQGPHRTNEKLFF. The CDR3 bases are TGCGCCAGCAGCTTACAGGGGCCGCATAGGACTAATGAAAAACTGTTTTTT.

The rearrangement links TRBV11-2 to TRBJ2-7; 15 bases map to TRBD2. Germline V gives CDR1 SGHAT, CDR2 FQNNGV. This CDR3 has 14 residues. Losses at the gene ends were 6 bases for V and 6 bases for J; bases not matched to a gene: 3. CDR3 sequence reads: CASRTGLAGGEQYF. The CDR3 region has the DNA TGTGCCAGCAGGACGGGACTAGCGGGGGGCGAGCAGTACTTC.

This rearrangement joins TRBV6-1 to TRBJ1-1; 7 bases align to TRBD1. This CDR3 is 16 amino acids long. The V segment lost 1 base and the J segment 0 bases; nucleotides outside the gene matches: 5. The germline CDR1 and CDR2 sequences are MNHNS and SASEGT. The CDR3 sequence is CASSEGPTGMNTEAFF. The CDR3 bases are TGTGCCAGCAGTGAAGGTCCGACAGGGATGAACACTGAAGCTTTCTTT.